The 24 T cell receptor beta chains reported below all come from one sample, sequenced in a study of T cell changes during pregnancy in multiple sclerosis (dated by TCRdb to about 2019). Receptors were amplified or captured by the immunoSEQ multiplex PCR assay. What TCRdb holds here is the immuneACCESS table cut down to in-frame rearrangements. Part of the clones is not present; checked against another copy, under half of the missing clones reflect an unresolved V gene, and the others are unexplained. Counted in this sample were more than 40,000 clones; approximately 91% of them appeared once. The ten largest clones take up 6.5% to 9% of the sample. The input for sequencing was CD8+ T cells from peripheral blood mononuclear cells, taken in the third trimester of pregnancy. These receptors originate from a female donor with multiple sclerosis, enrolled in a pregnancy study.

The chain uses TRBV6-1 and TRBJ2-7; TRBD1 is a possible D gene (5 bases). Trimming cost V 4 bases and J 0 bases, with 10 bases left between them. Germline V gene sequence: CDR1 MNHNS, CDR2 SASEGT. The CDR3 is made up of 14 amino acids. DNA of the CDR3: TGTGCCAGCAGTGTGGGGCCGAGCTCCTACGAGCAGTACTTC. Protein sequence: CASSVGPSSYEQYF.

This chain joins TRBV15 and TRBJ1-2; the D gene is possibly TRBD1 (6 bases). In germline, CDR1 is LNHNV, CDR2 YYDKDF (reference sequence). Trimming removed 1 base at V and 8 bases at J, with 17 bases between. This CDR3 has 15 amino acids. DNA of the CDR3: TGTGCCACCAGCAGAGGGGGGCGGCAGCGAGGAGGCTACACCTTC. Translating it yields CATSRGGRQRGGYTF. The entire variable domain, with the rest obtained from reference TRBV15 and TRBJ1-2, is as follows: DAMVIQNPRYQVTQFGKPVTLSCSQTLNHNVMYWYQQKSSQAPKLLFHYYDKDFNNEADTPDNFQSRRPNTSFCFLDIRSPGLGDTAMYLCATSRGGRQRGGYTFGSGTRLTVV.

In its sample, this clone was seen a few times. V usage is TRBV11-3 and J usage is TRBJ1-6; 7 bases match TRBD1. V shed 5 bases and J 0 bases; nucleotides not matched to a gene: 4. Germline V gene data show CDR1 as SGHNT and CDR2 as YENEEA. The CDR3 runs to 16 residues. The CDR3 DNA reads as TGTGCCAGCAGCCGCAGGGGGAGCTCCTATAATTCACCCCTCCACTTT. This gives the protein CASSRRGSSYNSPLHF.

The V and J genes are TRBV9 and TRBJ1-3, with no clear D. Per the germline V gene, CDR1 is SGDLS and CDR2 is YYNGEE. The V and J ends lost 0 bases and 0 bases respectively, with 7 bases between them. CDR3 size: 15 residues. The CDR3: CASSVGTASGNTIYF. The CDR3 bases are TGTGCCAGCAGCGTAGGAACAGCCTCTGGAAACACCATATATTTT.

This chain uses TRBV7-9 with TRBJ2-7; D is possibly TRBD1 (6 bases). V was cut by 4 bases and J by 6 bases, with 16 bases left in between. Germline CDR1 is SEHNR and CDR2 is FQNEAQ (reference sequence). This CDR3 spans 14 amino acids. CDR3 region: CASSYGQGKSEQYF. The CDR3 region has the DNA TGTGCCAGCAGCTATGGGCAGGGGAAATCCGAGCAGTACTTC. Full variable domain (rest looked up from reference TRBV7-9 and TRBJ2-7): DTGVSQNPRHKITKRGQNVTFRCDPISEHNRLYWYRQTLGQGPEFLTYFQNEAQLEKSRLLSDRFSAERPKGSFSTLEIQRTEQGDSAMYLCASSYGQGKSEQYFGPGTRLTVT.

This chain links TRBV28 with TRBJ2-1; no reliable D call. The CDR3 has 15 residues. Germline V lookup: CDR1 MDHEN, CDR2 SYDVKM. V was shortened by 1 base and J by 7 bases, with 14 bases between the two germline ends. The DNA of the CDR3 is TGTGCCAGCAGTTTATCGTTTCTGGCACAAAATGAGCAGTTCTTC. It codes for CASSLSFLAQNEQFF.

The genes are TRBV6-1 and TRBJ2-5; 7 bases fit TRBD1. This CDR3 spans 14 amino acids. The germline CDR1 and CDR2 sequences are MNHNS and SASEGT. The trim removed 4 bases at V and 1 base at J, leaving 3 bases unmatched. CDR3 loop: CASSGPGGQETQYF. In nucleotides, the CDR3 is TGTGCCAGCAGTGGGCCAGGGGGCCAAGAGACCCAGTACTTC.

This clone was recorded only once. CDR3 bases: TGCGCCAGCAGCGGGGGGATAGGGGCTTCCTACGAGCAGTACTTC. Its translation: CASSGGIGASYEQYF. The chain carries TRBV5-1 and TRBJ2-7, with D perhaps matching TRBD2 (6 bases). This CDR3 region has 15 residues. Germline V gives CDR1 SGHRS, CDR2 YFSETQ. The V and J ends lost 4 bases and 1 base respectively, with 15 bases between them.

The chain combines TRBV4-2 with TRBJ2-5; TRBD2 agrees at 10 bases. The CDR3 covers 17 residues. Trimming at V came to 1 base and at J to 5 bases, leaving 10 bases not matched to a gene. The germline gives CDR1 LGHNA, CDR2 YNFKEQ. Here the CDR3 reads CASSQGISGRNFETQYF. The CDR3 DNA is TGTGCCAGCAGCCAAGGAATTAGCGGGAGGAATTTTGAGACCCAGTACTTC.

The genes are TRBV11-2 and TRBJ2-2, with D unresolved. The CDR3 spans 12 residues. Germline V CDR1 and CDR2: SGHAT, FQNNGV. Between the trimmed V and J ends, which lost 2 bases and 7 bases, there was a span of 5 bases. CDR3 loop: CASSLLYGELFF. For the CDR3, the DNA is TGTGCCAGCAGCTTACTGTACGGGGAGCTGTTTTTT.

This clone was picked up one time. This chain joins TRBV27 and TRBJ2-3, with D unclear. V dropped 2 bases and J dropped 2 bases, with 14 bases sitting between them. CDR1 and CDR2 (germline): MNHEY, SMNVEV (reference sequence). This CDR3 is built from 16 residues. CDR3 DNA sequence: TGTGCCAGCAGTTTAGTGGAGACCGAGAACACAGATACGCAGTATTTT. Its translation: CASSLVETENTDTQYF.

In its sample, this clone was seen a few times. This chain links TRBV29-1 with TRBJ1-1, with 7 bases that match TRBD1. V lost 5 bases and J lost 3; bases outside the gene matches: 3. Germline loops: CDR1 SQVTM, CDR2 ANQGSEA. The CDR3 runs 12 residues. The CDR3 here is CSVRTGDTEAFF. As DNA, the CDR3 is TGCAGCGTTCGCACAGGGGACACTGAAGCTTTCTTT.

The chain couples TRBV11-2 to TRBJ1-2; unclear D gene. CDR1 is SGHAT, CDR2 FQNNGV, per germline. V was clipped by 3 bases and J by 3 bases, with 5 bases between them. The CDR3 runs to 12 residues. Written as DNA, the CDR3 is TGTGCCAGCAGCTTCGGGGACTATGGCTACACCTTC. It codes for CASSFGDYGYTF.

This rearrangement joins TRBV19 to TRBJ1-1; 7 nucleotides match TRBD1. The CDR3 consists of 16 residues. Germline V lookup: CDR1 LNHDA, CDR2 SQIVND (reference sequence). V shed 3 bases, J shed 0 bases, and the junction held 7 bases outside the gene matches. In nucleotides, the CDR3 is TGTGCCAGTAGTATTCTGTCAGGGGGTCTGAACACTGAAGCTTTCTTT. It codes for CASSILSGGLNTEAFF.

This clone was counted between two and nine times. This chain links TRBV7-9 with TRBJ1-6, with TRBD1 identical over 7 bases. Germline V gene data show CDR1 as SEHNR and CDR2 as FQNEAQ (reference sequence). V shed 5 bases and J 5 bases; nucleotides not matched to a gene: 6. The CDR3 totals 15 residues. CDR3 in amino acids: CASSERDSHNSPLHF. In DNA, the CDR3 is TGTGCCAGCAGCGAACGGGACAGTCATAATTCACCCCTCCACTTT.

This sequence joins TRBV4-3 and TRBJ2-6; D is unclear. This CDR3 has 16 residues. Germline V gene data show CDR1 as LGHNA and CDR2 as YSLEER. V gave up 0 bases and J gave up 0 bases, with 6 bases separating them. CDR3 coding DNA: TGCGCCAGCAGCCAAGATCGCGTCTCTGGGGCCAACGTCCTGACTTTC. This sequence encodes CASSQDRVSGANVLTF.

The V call is TRBV28, the J call TRBJ2-3; D gene ambiguous. V shed 4 bases and J shed 2 bases, with 10 bases lying between them. Germline V lookup: CDR1 MDHEN, CDR2 SYDVKM. This CDR3 spans 14 amino acids. The CDR3 coding sequence is TGTGCCAGCAGTTCCCGGCGGCTCACAGATACGCAGTATTTT. Protein product: CASSSRRLTDTQYF.

This chain joins TRBV4-1 and TRBJ2-3, with 12 bases aligning to TRBD2. The CDR3 runs to 18 residues. The V gene end was trimmed by 1 base and the J gene end by 4 bases; junction bases not matched to a gene: 9. Germline CDR1 is MGHRA and CDR2 is YSYEKL. CDR3 in DNA: TGCGCCAGCAGCCAAGCCCATTCCGGGACTAGCGGGTCAGATACGCAGTATTTT. This gives the protein CASSQAHSGTSGSDTQYF.

In DNA, the CDR3 is TGTGCCAGCAGTTTGGGTAGCGGGAGAAACAATGAGCAGTTCTTC. Translated: CASSLGSGRNNEQFF. This chain joins TRBV27 and TRBJ2-1; TRBD2 agrees at 9 bases. V lost 3 bases and J lost 5; bases outside the gene matches: 5. Germline V gives CDR1 MNHEY, CDR2 SMNVEV (reference sequence). This CDR3 spans 15 amino acids.

This clone was recorded only once. The genes are TRBV13 and TRBJ2-7; 9 bases are a match to TRBD2. The CDR3 runs 15 residues. Germline CDR1 PRHDT, CDR2 FYEKMQ (reference sequence). The junction had 9 bases not matched to a gene; V was cut back by 6 bases and J by 3 bases. For the CDR3, the DNA is TGTGCCAGCAGTTCCCAGCGGGAGGCCTTCTACGAGCAGTACTTC. As protein: CASSSQREAFYEQYF.

This clone was detected a few times. The chain uses TRBV10-3 and TRBJ1-4; no reliable D call. The CDR3 length is 12 residues. Trimming removed 0 bases at V and 12 bases at J, with 8 bases between. In germline, CDR1 is ENHRY, CDR2 SYGVKD. In nucleotides, the CDR3 is TGTGCCATCAGTGAGTCGGCGGCAGAACTGTTTTTT. Translation: CAISESAAELFF.

The chain carries TRBV2 and TRBJ2-5; a possible D gene is TRBD2 (6 bases). CDR3 length equals 12 residues. Per germline, CDR1 SNHLY and CDR2 FYNNEI. With 11 bases removed from V and 5 bases from J, the gap between germline ends came to 15 bases. The CDR3 reads CACKTSGETQYF. Here the CDR3 DNA reads TGTGCCTGCAAGACTAGTGGGGAGACCCAGTACTTC.

CDR3 bases: TGCGCCAGCGGAGGGGCGCGCGGCACTGAAGCTTTCTTT. This sequence encodes CASGGARGTEAFF. The V and J genes are TRBV4-1 and TRBJ1-1, with D perhaps TRBD1 (5 bases). There are 13 residues in the CDR3. Germline CDR1 and CDR2: MGHRA and YSYEKL. Trimming took off 8 bases at V and 4 bases at J, with 14 bases between the two ends.

This clone is labeled medium-sized. V usage is TRBV7-9 and J usage is TRBJ2-7; TRBD1 aligns across 7 bases. The CDR3 has 17 amino acids. The junction had 19 bases not matched to a gene; V was cut back by 5 bases and J by 6 bases. Germline V gives CDR1 SEHNR, CDR2 FQNEAQ (reference sequence). CDR3 sequence reads: CASSPLAAGTEAVEQYF. DNA for the CDR3: TGTGCCAGCAGCCCCTTGGCCGCCGGGACAGAGGCCGTCGAGCAGTACTTC.